This TCR beta chain came from a study of T cell responses to AZD1222 COVID-19 vaccine. The trim removed 5 bases at V and 3 bases at J, leaving 9 bases unmatched. CDR3 size: 15 residues. Germline V gives CDR1 SGHTA, CDR2 FQGTGA. This clone was picked up a small number of times. Assay: immunoSEQ multiplex PCR; the TCRdb copy retains only in-frame clones and omits some. The sample comprises fewer than 110,000 clones, approximately 92% of which are singletons, and roughly 8.7% rests with the top ten. The material sequenced was peripheral blood, taken 28 days after the second AZD1222 dose. This sequence was found in an adult who received the AZD1222 COVID-19 vaccine. The chain employs TRBV7-3 and TRBJ2-5; 7 bases agree with TRBD2. CDR3 sequence reads: CASSLGTNIKETQYF. CDR3 nucleotides: TGTGCCAGCAGCCTCGGGACTAACATAAAAGAGACCCAGTACTTC.